This is a list of T cell receptor beta chains from one sample in a study of cytomegalovirus exposure and HLA in healthy donors. Data came from immunoSEQ multiplex PCR; TCRdb stores just in-frame clones and leaves some out. In the table there are roughly 120,000 clones, around three quarters of which are singletons. Sequenced input: PBMCs. These receptors originate from a woman aged 50 to 60 in good health and CMV-seropositive. Both conserved end residues are part of each CDR3. D genes are given only for firm matches. Expanded clones get a size class; other rows say once, few or many, or leave the size out.

>-|TRBD2|TRBJ2-7|TRBV10-1
TGCGCCAGCAGCAGACTAGCGGGGCGTCCCTACGAGCAGTACTTC
CASSRLAGRPYEQYF
>-|-|TRBJ2-2|TRBV7-3
TGTGCCAGCAGCTTAAACCCCGTTAGCGGATCGAACACCGGGGAGCTGTTTTTT
CASSLNPVSGSNTGELFF
>-|-|TRBJ2-3|TRBV18
TGTGCCAGCTCACCGTTCCAGGGAAAGCAAGATACGCAGTATTTT
CASSPFQGKQDTQYF
>once|-|TRBJ2-2|TRBV5-1
TGCGCCAGCAGCTTAGGGCAGGGAGGAACCGGGGAGCTGTTTTTT
CASSLGQGGTGELFF
>-|-|TRBJ2-3|TRBV11-2
TGTGCCAGCAGCTTATGGGAAGCGGGCACAGATACGCAGTATTTT
CASSLWEAGTDTQYF
>-|-|TRBJ1-1|TRBV6-5
TGTGCCAGCAGTTACCCTGGCACCACTGAAGCTTTCTTT
CASSYPGTTEAFF
>-|-|TRBJ2-1|TRBV23-1
TGCGCCAGCATAACCCGGGACAACAATGAGCAGTTCTTC
CASITRDNNEQFF
>few|TRBD1|TRBJ2-4|TRBV28
TGTGCCAGCAGGCCACAGGGGACCAAAAACAGTCAGTACTTC
CASRPQGTKNSQYF
>few|TRBD2|TRBJ2-7|TRBV9
TGTGCCAGCAGCGCTAGCGGGAGTACCTACGAGCAGTACTTC
CASSASGSTYEQYF
>-|TRBD2|TRBJ2-3|TRBV5-6
TGTGCCAGCAGCGCCGGACTAGCGGTCCGCACAGATACGCAGTATTTT
CASSAGLAVRTDTQYF
>-|-|TRBJ2-3|TRBV27
TGTGCCAGCAGTTTCGACAGGAGGTTAGATACGCAGTATTTT
CASSFDRRLDTQYF
>-|TRBD2|TRBJ2-5|TRBV11-3
TGTGCCAGCAGCCCAACTAGCGGGCCATTGGAGACCCAGTACTTC
CASSPTSGPLETQYF
>-|TRBD2|TRBJ2-2|TRBV2
TGTGCCAGTACTAGCGGAAAGAACACCGGGGAGCTGTTTTTT
CASTSGKNTGELFF
>-|-|TRBJ1-1|TRBV6-1
TGTGCCAGCCCTGACAGCTTCATGAACACTGAAGCTTTCTTT
CASPDSFMNTEAFF
>-|-|TRBJ2-3|TRBV6-5
TGTGCCAGCATGAGGAGGGCTGGGGCAGATACGCAGTATTTT
CASMRRAGADTQYF
>-|TRBD2|TRBJ2-3|TRBV6-5
TGTGCCAGCAGAGGGGGGACTAGCGGAGATACGCAGTATTTT
CASRGGTSGDTQYF
>-|TRBD1|TRBJ2-2|TRBV2
TGTGCCAGCAGGGCCGGGACAGGCACCGGGGAGCTGTTTTTT
CASRAGTGTGELFF
>-|-|TRBJ2-7|TRBV29-1
TGCAGCGCAGCGCCGGGAGCCGTCCCTAACGAGCAGTACTTC
CSAAPGAVPNEQYF
>-|TRBD2|TRBJ2-5|TRBV18
TGTGCCAGCTCACCGAGGCTAGCGGTAAAGATGGCCCAGTACTTC
CASSPRLAVKMAQYF
>-|-|TRBJ2-5|TRBV2
TGTGCCAGCCGAGGGATAGGGGAGACCCAGTACTTC
CASRGIGETQYF
>-|TRBD1|TRBJ2-7|TRBV5-6
TGTGCCAGCAGCTTGGGGAGACAGGGGGTATCGTACGAGCAGTACTTC
CASSLGRQGVSYEQYF
>-|TRBD1|TRBJ1-4|TRBV7-9
TGTTCCAGCAGCCCCGGGACAGGCACTACTAATGAAAAACTGTTTTTT
CSSSPGTGTTNEKLFF
>-|TRBD1|TRBJ2-7|TRBV7-9
TGTTCCAGCAGCCTGGGACAGAACGAGCAGTACTTC
CSSSLGQNEQYF
>-|TRBD1|TRBJ1-2|TRBV9
TGTGCCAGCAGATATAGGGACAGCTACAACTATGGCTACACCTTC
CASRYRDSYNYGYTF
>once|-|TRBJ2-3|TRBV7-9
TGTGCCAGCAGCTTCGGTGGAGATACGCAGTATTTT
CASSFGGDTQYF
>few|-|TRBJ2-5|TRBV4-3
TGCGCCAGCAGCCAAGATTTAGCCGATAGGGGAGAGACCCAGTACTTC
CASSQDLADRGETQYF
>-|TRBD1|TRBJ1-2|TRBV7-2
TGTGCCAGCAGCCGACAGGGGAATAACTATGGCTACACCTTC
CASSRQGNNYGYTF
>-|-|TRBJ2-7|TRBV7-2
TGTGCCAGCAGCTTACCGGGAACCTACCGCGAGCAGTACTTC
CASSLPGTYREQYF
>-|-|TRBJ2-7|TRBV7-2
TGTGCCAGCAGGGCTACAGGGAACTCCTACGAGCAGTACTTC
CASRATGNSYEQYF
>few|-|TRBJ1-1|TRBV2
TGTGCCAGCAGGGTGGGACTTCCTAAGGCTTTCTTT
CASRVGLPKAFF
>-|-|TRBJ1-2|TRBV4-3
TGCGCCAGCAGCCAAGGCCTATCATCCCAGGCGACCTTC
CASSQGLSSQATF
>once|-|TRBJ2-5|TRBV19
TGTGCCAGTACTAACACCCCACTAGCCAGAGAGACCCAGTACTTC
CASTNTPLARETQYF